There are a few counts of the clone carrying this TCR beta chain. What it recognizes is unknown. This sample is part of a study of T-cell memory formation after mild COVID-19. Overall study context: Clustering of TCRs was largely donor specific. Findings and caveats of the study: Nothing confirmed that second-wave clones peaking on day 37 were specific for SARS-CoV-2. Day 15 to 85 contractors were CD4/CD8 balanced; later expanders leaned CD4+.

The germline V gene encodes CDR1 KGHSH and CDR2 LQKENI. The length of the CDR3 is 13 residues. Deletions cut 6 bases from V and 2 bases from J, with 10 bases between. One entry per CDR3 protein results from TCRdb running MiXCR on the 5' RACE reads. The sample holds roughly 500,000 distinct CDR3 sequences, around 21% seen once. The sequencing sample was made of PBMCs or a T cell subset sorted from them (not recorded which). This TCR was sampled from an adult woman who had mild COVID-19 (a few samples of this study predate the infection). Cell type and time point are not known. The J gene is TRBJ2-5, the V gene TRBV18; D is ambiguous. The CDR3 region is CASSSSQQETQYF. The CDR3 DNA is TGTGCCAGCTCCTCGAGCCAGCAAGAGACCCAGTACTTC. The full variable domain, with the rest looked up from reference TRBV18 and TRBJ2-5, is NAGVMQNPRHLVRRRGQEARLRCSPMKGHSHVYWYRQLPEEGLKFMVYLQKENIIDESGMPKERFSAEFPKEGPSILRIQQVVRGDSAAYFCASSSSQQETQYFGPGTRLLVL.